What follows are 6 T cell receptor beta chains derived from one specimen sequenced in a study of blood T cell repertoires in COVID-19. Using immunoSEQ multiplex PCR, the repertoire was profiled, and TCRdb retains in-frame clones only, with some absent. The sample has some 150,000 clones; 80% to 90% are singletons. Sequencing was done on a sample of peripheral blood. The receptors here all came from a man aged 45-65 years with active COVID-19.

The chain recombines TRBV2 with TRBJ1-2; tentative D call: TRBD1 (6 bases). The V gene's germline CDR1 is SNHLY and CDR2 FYNNEI. This CDR3 has 14 amino acids. Between the trimmed V and J ends, which lost 1 base and 6 bases, there was a span of 12 bases. CDR3 DNA sequence: TGTGCCAGCAGTGAAGACGGGGGGGCAAATGGCTACACCTTC. Protein product: CASSEDGGANGYTF.

The chain couples TRBV9 to TRBJ1-6; no firm D call. Per germline, CDR1 SGDLS and CDR2 YYNGEE. The CDR3 contains 15 residues. Between the trimmed V and J ends, which lost 0 bases and 4 bases, there was a span of 8 bases. For the CDR3, the DNA is TGTGCCAGCAGCGTAGGCAGCGGATATAATTCACCCCTCCACTTT. Translation gives CASSVGSGYNSPLHF.

The chain recombines TRBV5-4 with TRBJ2-2, with 9 bases fitting TRBD1. CDR1 SGHNT and CDR2 YYREEE come from the germline V gene (reference sequence). The CDR3 totals 16 residues. The V and J ends lost 6 bases and 5 bases, in that order; junction bases with no gene match: 11. CDR3 residues: CASNSYRGRETGELFF. CDR3 nucleotides: TGTGCCAGCAACTCCTACAGGGGGCGAGAAACCGGGGAGCTGTTTTTT.

V usage is TRBV27 and J usage is TRBJ2-2; 10 bases map to TRBD1. This CDR3 is 15 amino acids long. From germline, CDR1 is MNHEY and CDR2 SMNVEV (reference sequence). Unmatched junction bases numbered 6, after V lost 6 bases and J lost 5 bases. The CDR3 coding sequence is TGTGCCAGCAGCCCGACAGGGGGCGTGACCGGGGAGCTGTTTTTT. This codes for CASSPTGGVTGELFF.

This clone came up a few times. This chain uses TRBV7-9 with TRBJ1-5, with a possible D match to TRBD1 (6 bases). This CDR3 has 13 amino acids. V gave up 7 bases and J gave up 4 bases, with 11 bases separating them. CDR1 is SEHNR, CDR2 FQNEAQ, per germline (reference sequence). The CDR3 DNA reads TGTGCCAGCACCGGACAGAAGAATCAGCCCCAGCATTTT. Translation gives CASTGQKNQPQHF.

V is TRBV7-9 and J is TRBJ1-1; 7 bases match TRBD1. Losses at the gene ends were 5 bases for V and 5 bases for J; bases not matched to a gene: 8. This CDR3 contains 14 residues. CDR1 and CDR2 (germline): SEHNR, FQNEAQ (reference sequence). CDR3 sequence (DNA): TGTGCCAGCAGCCAGTTAGGGGGCGTTACTGAAGCTTTCTTT. Translating it yields CASSQLGGVTEAFF. Full variable domain (outside the CDR3, taken from reference TRBV7-9 and TRBJ1-1): DTGVSQNPRHKITKRGQNVTFRCDPISEHNRLYWYRQTLGQGPEFLTYFQNEAQLEKSRLLSDRFSAERPKGSFSTLEIQRTEQGDSAMYLCASSQLGGVTEAFFGQGTRLTVV.